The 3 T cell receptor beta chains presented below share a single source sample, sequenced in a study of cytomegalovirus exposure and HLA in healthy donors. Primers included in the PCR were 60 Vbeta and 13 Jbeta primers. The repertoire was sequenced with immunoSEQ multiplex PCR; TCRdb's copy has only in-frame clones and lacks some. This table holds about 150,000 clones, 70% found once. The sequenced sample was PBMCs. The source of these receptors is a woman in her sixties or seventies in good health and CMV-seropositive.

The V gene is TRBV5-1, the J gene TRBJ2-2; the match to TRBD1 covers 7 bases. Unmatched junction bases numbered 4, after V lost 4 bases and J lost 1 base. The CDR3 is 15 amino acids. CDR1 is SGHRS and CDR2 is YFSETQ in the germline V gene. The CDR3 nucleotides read TGCGCCAGCAGCGCTAGGACAGGGAACACCGGGGAGCTGTTTTTT. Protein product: CASSARTGNTGELFF.

This chain's CDR3 is CASSPPQGMAYEQYF. The DNA of the CDR3 is TGTGCCAGCAGTCCACCTCAGGGGATGGCCTACGAGCAGTACTTC. The genes are TRBV28 and TRBJ2-7; a weak D match, TRBD1 (6 bases). CDR3 length: 15 amino acids. Trimming removed 5 bases from V and 2 bases from J, with 16 bases in between. Germline values: CDR1 MDHEN, CDR2 SYDVKM.

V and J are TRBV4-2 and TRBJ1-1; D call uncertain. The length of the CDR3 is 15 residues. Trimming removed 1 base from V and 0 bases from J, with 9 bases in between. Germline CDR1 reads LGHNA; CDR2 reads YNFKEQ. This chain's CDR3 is CASSQAGGLNTEAFF. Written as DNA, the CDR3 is TGTGCCAGCAGCCAAGCGGGCGGGTTGAACACTGAAGCTTTCTTT.